The 24 T cell receptor beta chains below all came from one sample that was sequenced in a study of T cell responses to AZD1222 COVID-19 vaccine. Data came from immunoSEQ multiplex PCR; TCRdb stores just in-frame clones and leaves some out. The sample lists more than 150,000 clones; approximately 94% were seen once. The source material was peripheral blood, sampled 28 days after the second AZD1222 dose. These receptors originate from an adult who received the AZD1222 COVID-19 vaccine.

The chain recombines TRBV7-8 with TRBJ1-3; TRBD1 aligns across 7 bases. CDR1 is SGHVS, CDR2 FQNEAQ, per germline. J was trimmed by 0 bases and V by 2 bases; bases with no gene match: 16. The CDR3 loop spans 20 amino acids. Written as DNA, the CDR3 is TGTGCCAGCAGCTTACGCAATCCGGGACAGCGCCGTCTCTCTGGAAACACCATATATTTT. The encoded protein is CASSLRNPGQRRLSGNTIYF.

This chain links TRBV2 with TRBJ1-1; TRBD1 aligns across 7 bases. CDR1 SNHLY and CDR2 FYNNEI come from the germline V gene. The CDR3 has 14 amino acids. V dropped 8 bases and J dropped 4; count of bases not matched to a gene: 10. CDR3 DNA: TGTGCCAGCTTACCGACAGGGAGGGCCACTGAAGCTTTCTTT. It translates to CASLPTGRATEAFF.

As DNA, the CDR3 is TGTGCCAGTAGTATACTGGGGAACACCGGGGAGCTGTTTTTT. Amino acid sequence: CASSILGNTGELFF. The rearrangement uses TRBV19 and TRBJ2-2; D is unresolved. The germline V gene encodes CDR1 LNHDA and CDR2 SQIVND (reference sequence). The CDR3 extends over 14 amino acids. V gave up 2 bases and J gave up 1 base, with 5 bases separating them. The full variable domain, its missing parts supplied by reference TRBV19 and TRBJ2-2, is DGGITQSPKYLFRKEGQNVTLSCEQNLNHDAMYWYRQDPGQGLRLIYYSQIVNDFQKGDIAEGYSVSREKKESFPLTVTSAQKNPTAFYLCASSILGNTGELFFGEGSRLTVL.

V usage is TRBV6-5 and J usage is TRBJ1-2, with D unresolved. The CDR3 spans 12 residues. Looked up from germline, CDR1 is MNHEY and CDR2 is SVGAGI. V lost 8 bases to trimming and J lost 4 bases, with 11 bases between them. CDR3 sequence: CASGVTGYGYTF. For the CDR3, the DNA is TGTGCCAGCGGGGTCACCGGCTATGGCTACACCTTC.

The chain employs TRBV18 and TRBJ2-3; D gene ambiguous. Trimming left V 3 bases short and J 3 bases short, with 16 bases between. Looked up from germline, CDR1 is KGHSH and CDR2 is LQKENI. The CDR3 is 16 amino acids. This chain's CDR3 is CASSPATQTLTDTQYF. CDR3 DNA: TGTGCCAGCTCACCCGCGACCCAGACTCTAACAGATACGCAGTATTTT.

The rearrangement joins TRBV11-3 to TRBJ1-1; TRBD1 might be the D (6 bases). Germline V CDR1 and CDR2: SGHNT, YENEEA. V was shortened by 6 bases and J by 1 base, with 12 bases between the two germline ends. The CDR3 length is 14 residues. CDR3 sequence: CASSIGQSNTEAFF. CDR3 nucleotide sequence: TGTGCCAGCAGTATTGGACAGTCGAACACTGAAGCTTTCTTT.

The chain couples TRBV3-1 (or the pseudogene TRBV3-2) to TRBJ2-5; no clear D. V was trimmed by 2 bases and J by 2 bases, leaving 12 bases between them. The CDR3 totals 15 residues. The V gene's germline CDR1 is LGHDT and CDR2 YNNKEL (reference sequence). The CDR3 sequence: CASSQPDKEQETQYF. In DNA, the CDR3 is TGTGCCAGCAGCCAACCCGATAAAGAGCAAGAGACCCAGTACTTC.

This chain joins TRBV6-1 and TRBJ2-3; 10 nucleotides match TRBD1. The CDR3 extends over 15 amino acids. After removal of 2 bases from V and 7 bases from J, the junction contained 6 bases not matched to a gene. CDR1 and CDR2 (germline): MNHNS, SASEGT. CDR3: CASSERGQGIHTQYF. The CDR3 DNA reads as TGTGCCAGCAGTGAAAGGGGACAGGGGATTCATACGCAGTATTTT.

The rearrangement joins TRBV2 to TRBJ1-1; perhaps TRBD1 as D (5 bases). This CDR3 contains 13 residues. V was trimmed by 3 bases and J by 6 bases, leaving 11 bases between them. Germline V CDR1 and CDR2: SNHLY, FYNNEI. The CDR3, as DNA: TGTGCCAGCAGTGACCTCAGGGCAGCTGAAGCTTTCTTT. Its translation: CASSDLRAAEAFF.

This chain uses TRBV2 with TRBJ2-5, with TRBD1 matching 7 bases. The CDR3 is made up of 14 amino acids. In germline, CDR1 is SNHLY, CDR2 FYNNEI. Trimming took 7 bases from V and 5 from J; bases not matched to a gene: 10. This chain's CDR3 is CASTGQGVIETQYF. The CDR3 nucleotides read TGTGCCAGCACCGGGCAGGGGGTTATTGAGACCCAGTACTTC. Full variable domain (missing parts from reference TRBV2 and TRBJ2-5): EPEVTQTPSHQVTQMGQEVILRCVPISNHLYFYWYRQILGQKVEFLVSFYNNEISEKSEIFDDQFSVERPDGSNFTLKIRSTKLEDSAMYFCASTGQGVIETQYFGPGTRLLVL.

J is TRBJ2-2 and V is TRBV5-6; D not certain. This CDR3 comprises 13 residues. Germline V gene lookup returns CDR1 SGHDT and CDR2 YYEEEE. V lost 2 bases to trimming and J lost 3 bases, with 5 bases between them. The DNA of the CDR3 is TGTGCCAGCAGCTTCCCCTACACCGGGGAGCTGTTTTTT. It codes for CASSFPYTGELFF.

CDR3 residues: CATSDSGQGFTNEKLFF. The CDR3 DNA sequence: TGTGCCACCAGTGATTCCGGACAGGGCTTCACTAATGAAAAACTGTTTTTT. The chain uses TRBV24-1 and TRBJ1-4; 8 bases align to TRBD1. V was pared by 2 bases and J by 2 bases, with 6 bases of the junction left unmatched. CDR1 is KGHDR and CDR2 is SFDVKD in the germline V gene. This CDR3 comprises 17 residues.

This chain uses TRBV27 with TRBJ2-6; D unresolved. Trimming shortened V by 2 bases and J by 0 bases, and 2 bases separated the two germline ends. CDR3 size: 14 residues. CDR1 is MNHEY, CDR2 SMNVEV, per germline (reference sequence). In DNA, the CDR3 is TGTGCCAGCAGTTTACACTCTGGGGCCAACGTCCTGACTTTC. Protein product: CASSLHSGANVLTF.

The chain has TRBV7-6 and TRBJ2-1; TRBD2 is a possible D gene (6 bases). V was cut by 1 base and J by 7 bases, with 14 bases left in between. The germline V gene has CDR1 SGHVS and CDR2 FNYEAQ. The CDR3 is 15 amino acids. The CDR3 DNA sequence: TGTGCCAGCAGCTTAGTGGGGGGATCTCGGAATGAGCAGTTCTTC. Translation gives CASSLVGGSRNEQFF.

The V gene is TRBV5-4, the J gene TRBJ1-2, with TRBD1 identical over 8 bases. This CDR3 is 14 amino acids long. In germline, CDR1 is SGHNT, CDR2 YYREEE (reference sequence). Trimming cost V 3 bases and J 2 bases; bases outside gene matches: 3. In DNA form, the CDR3 reads TGTGCCAGCAGCTCGCGGACAGGGAACTATGGCTACACCTTC. Translated, it gives CASSSRTGNYGYTF.

With regard to this clone: At the DNA level, this CDR3 is encoded by other sequences in the same sample as well. The chain combines TRBV28 with TRBJ1-5, with unresolved D. The CDR3 contains 12 residues. Germline V lookup: CDR1 MDHEN, CDR2 SYDVKM. V lost 1 base to trimming and J lost 4 bases, with 2 bases between them. The chain's CDR3 is CASSLFNQPQHF. The CDR3 DNA is TGTGCCAGCAGTTTATTTAATCAGCCCCAGCATTTT.

Note on this clone: Other DNA sequences of this sample code for an identical CDR3. J is TRBJ2-3 and V is TRBV11-2, with no clear D. Germline assignment: CDR1 SGHAT and CDR2 FQNNGV. Between the trimmed V and J ends, which lost 3 bases and 6 bases, there was a span of 7 bases. The CDR3 spans 12 residues. The CDR3 nucleotides are TGTGCCAGCAGCTTGGCCGGGGATACGCAGTATTTT. It yields the protein CASSLAGDTQYF.

This clone turned up a few times. V usage is TRBV27 and J usage is TRBJ1-1; D unclear. This CDR3 spans 15 amino acids. Germline-derived CDR1 and CDR2 are MNHEY and SMNVEV (reference sequence). V shed 3 bases and J shed 0 bases, with 11 bases lying between them. The CDR3 loop is CASSFGGPLNTEAFF. CDR3 in DNA: TGTGCCAGCAGTTTCGGTGGACCGTTGAACACTGAAGCTTTCTTT.

The chain recombines TRBV11-3 with TRBJ2-7; the D gene is possibly TRBD1 (6 bases). V was shortened by 4 bases and J by 4 bases, with 14 bases between the two germline ends. Germline V gene data show CDR1 as SGHNT and CDR2 as YENEEA. This CDR3 contains 14 residues. This chain's CDR3 is CASSSRGQYYEQYF. The CDR3 DNA reads as TGTGCCAGCAGCTCCCGGGGACAATATTACGAGCAGTACTTC. Complete variable domain (other parts from reference TRBV11-3 and TRBJ2-7): EAGVVQSPRYKIIEKKQPVAFWCNPISGHNTLYWYLQNLGQGPELLIRYENEEAVDDSQLPKDRFSAERLKGVDSTLKIQPAELGDSAVYLCASSSRGQYYEQYFGPGTRLTVT.

This clone was observed a single time. The chain joins TRBV9 to TRBJ1-2; D is perhaps TRBD1 (6 bases). CDR3 length equals 15 residues. Trimming left V 0 bases short and J 8 bases short, with 17 bases between. In germline, CDR1 is SGDLS, CDR2 YYNGEE. This chain's CDR3 is CASSVGFGTYAGYTF. CDR3 coding DNA: TGTGCCAGCAGCGTAGGTTTCGGGACATATGCCGGCTACACCTTC.

The V and J genes are TRBV18 and TRBJ1-2; the match to TRBD1 covers 11 bases. Trimming removed 3 bases from V and 4 bases from J; junction bases left unmatched: 4. The CDR3 covers 15 residues. Germline-derived CDR1 and CDR2 are KGHSH and LQKENI. The CDR3 DNA reads as TGTGCCAGCTCACCGAGGACAGGGGGCGGCTATGGCTACACCTTC. As protein: CASSPRTGGGYGYTF.

The V and J genes are TRBV7-2 and TRBJ1-1, with D possibly matching TRBD1 (5 bases). CDR1 and CDR2 from the germline V gene are SGHTA and FQGNSA. V was cut by 3 bases and J by 0 bases, with 11 bases left in between. The CDR3 is made up of 15 amino acids. The CDR3 DNA sequence: TGTGCCAGCAGCTTGGGAGGGACGGTGAACACTGAAGCTTTCTTT. Translated: CASSLGGTVNTEAFF.

This sequence joins TRBV27 and TRBJ1-5; the match to TRBD1 covers 7 bases. The CDR3 consists of 20 residues. Per germline, CDR1 MNHEY and CDR2 SMNVEV (reference sequence). V shed 6 bases and J 0 bases; nucleotides not matched to a gene: 20. In nucleotides, the CDR3 is TGTGCCAGCAGGAGACCCCGTACGACAGGGACAGACTCTAGCAATCAGCCCCAGCATTTT. Residues: CASRRPRTTGTDSSNQPQHF.

This clone was found a few times. The chain carries TRBV4-1 and TRBJ1-2; the D gene is possibly TRBD1 (6 bases). The ends were cut back, 7 bases at V and 0 bases at J, with 15 bases in the middle. CDR1 is MGHRA, CDR2 YSYEKL, per germline. The CDR3 is made up of 15 amino acids. CDR3 nucleotides: TGCGCCAGCAACCGTCCGGGGGCCACTAACTATGGCTACACCTTC. It yields the protein CASNRPGATNYGYTF.